Below, 10 T cell receptor beta chains from the same sample are listed, as sequenced in a study of molecular identifiers for immune sequencing clone quantification. Each CDR3 protein is one row after TCRdb ran MiXCR on the PCR reads. The table includes 9,500 to 15,000 distinct CDR3 sequences, 18% detected once. Specimen: naive CD8+ T cells from blood, with Jurkat cell RNA spiked in. The subset denotes: FACS-sorted CD8+CD4-CCR7+CD45RA+ naive T cells. The origin of the receptors is a human donor in good health. Some libraries in this study had Jurkat cell RNA spiked in.

Within the sample, this clonotype is medium-sized. The V and J genes are TRBV7-9 and TRBJ1-5; D is perhaps TRBD1 (6 bases). The V and J ends lost 8 bases and 5 bases respectively, with 13 bases between them. The CDR3 covers 13 residues. Germline CDR1 reads SEHNR; CDR2 reads FQNEAQ (reference sequence). The CDR3 region has the DNA TGTGCCAGCCGATCAGGGGCAGATCAGCCCCAGCATTTT. It codes for CASRSGADQPQHF.

This clonotype was detected ten times or more. The V and J genes are TRBV5-8 and TRBJ1-5; tentative D call: TRBD1 (5 bases). Trimming pared 4 bases from V and 0 bases from J, leaving 8 bases between. This CDR3 is built from 14 residues. Germline V gene lookup returns CDR1 SGHTS and CDR2 YDEGEE. CDR3 DNA sequence: TGTGCCAGCAGCCAGACAGATAGCAATCAGCCCCAGCATTTT. This encodes CASSQTDSNQPQHF.

This rearrangement joins TRBV6-2 or TRBV6-3 to TRBJ1-5, with TRBD1 identical over 9 bases. Germline-derived CDR1 and CDR2 are MNHEY and SVGEGT. With V trimmed by 0 bases and J by 9 bases, 9 bases remained unmatched. The CDR3 is 16 residues long. DNA for the CDR3: TGTGCCAGCAGTTACTCGACAGGGGGTACTTTTGCGCCCCAGCATTTT. Residues: CASSYSTGGTFAPQHF.

V and J are TRBV29-1 and TRBJ2-1, with 11 positions matching TRBD2. The CDR3 is 15 residues long. V lost 6 bases and J lost 0; bases outside the gene matches: 4. Germline V gene data show CDR1 as SQVTM and CDR2 as ANQGSEA. The CDR3 DNA reads TGCAGCGTAACCGGGACTAGCGGCTCCTACAATGAGCAGTTCTTC. Encoded protein: CSVTGTSGSYNEQFF.

This clonotype was detected ten times or more. The chain recombines TRBV12-3 or TRBV12-4 with TRBJ2-7, with TRBD2 identical over 7 bases. V shed 4 bases and J 1 base; nucleotides not matched to a gene: 10. The length of the CDR3 is 16 residues. The CDR3 DNA reads as TGTGCCAGCAGTTCCACTATGGGGGGGGGATCCTACGAGCAGTACTTC. Amino acids: CASSSTMGGGSYEQYF.

This clonotype was detected ten times or more. This chain uses TRBV14 with TRBJ2-3, with 10 bases that match TRBD2. This CDR3 is 18 amino acids long. With 1 base clipped from V and 3 bases from J, the junction kept 10 bases outside the gene matches. Per germline, CDR1 SGHDN and CDR2 FVKESK. DNA for the CDR3: TGTGCCAGCAGCCAAGGGACTAGCGGACCCCGTAGGACAGATACGCAGTATTTT. Translation: CASSQGTSGPRRTDTQYF.

Many counts were recorded for this clonotype. V is TRBV11-2 and J is TRBJ2-1, with D maybe TRBD2 (5 bases). CDR3 size: 19 residues. Germline CDR1 and CDR2: SGHAT and FQNNGV. The germline V and J ends were trimmed by 0 bases and 2 bases, with 20 bases remaining between them. The CDR3 spells CASSLDTEVSAFTYNEQFF. CDR3 in DNA: TGTGCCAGCAGCTTAGACACGGAGGTGAGCGCTTTTACCTACAATGAGCAGTTCTTC.

V is TRBV12-3 or TRBV12-4 and J is TRBJ1-3; D uncertain. The V end was cut by 10 bases, the J end by 4 bases, with 8 bases between. This CDR3 comprises 11 residues. The CDR3 sequence: CAISQGNTIYF. DNA for the CDR3: TGTGCCATCTCCCAGGGAAACACCATATATTTT.

The chain joins TRBV11-2 to TRBJ2-7, with 8 nucleotides matching TRBD2. The CDR3 covers 15 residues. Trimming took 7 bases from V and 4 from J; bases not matched to a gene: 12. In germline, CDR1 is SGHAT, CDR2 FQNNGV. The CDR3: CASKSPGGIGYEQYF. DNA of the CDR3: TGTGCCAGCAAGTCACCGGGGGGGATTGGGTACGAGCAGTACTTC.

This clonotype is medium-sized within its sample. The chain couples TRBV23-1 to TRBJ2-4; D gene ambiguous. TRBV23-1 is given ORF status, its function remaining uncertain. Trimming left V 10 bases short and J 2 bases short, with 18 bases between. This CDR3 spans 15 amino acids. The CDR3 spells CATLVVEYTKNIQYF. The CDR3 region has the DNA TGCGCCACCCTAGTCGTCGAGTACACCAAAAACATTCAGTACTTC.